These T cell receptor beta chains were read from a single sample in a study of blood T cell repertoires in COVID-19. TCRdb keeps only in-frame clones here, not all; method: immunoSEQ multiplex PCR. The sample lists approximately 310,000 clones; 85% were seen once. Sequenced material: PBMCs or T cells enriched from blood (not recorded which). These receptors originate from a woman in her 30s who had been exposed to COVID-19. The CDR3 runs from the conserved cysteine through the conserved F or W. The D gene is left open where the match is weak. Size values are once, few and many counts, or a class for expanded clones, and some rows have none.

V gene,clone size,D gene,J gene,CDR3 DNA,CDR3 protein
TRBV7-2,.,TRBD2,TRBJ2-7,TGTGCCAGCAGCTTAGAGCGGGGGGGCCGAGTCGAGCAGTACTTC,CASSLERGGRVEQYF
TRBV19,.,.,TRBJ2-3,TGTGCCAGTAGTGGTAAAGGCGGGACAGATACGCAGTATTTT,CASSGKGGTDTQYF
TRBV4-1,.,TRBD1,TRBJ1-6,TGCGCCAGCAGCCAGCCAGGGACAGGGAATTCACCCCTCCACTTT,CASSQPGTGNSPLHF
TRBV29-1,once,TRBD2,TRBJ2-5,TGCAGCGAAACAGGGACTAGCGGTCAAGAGACCCAGTACTTC,CSETGTSGQETQYF
TRBV7-3,.,TRBD2,TRBJ2-2,TGTGCCAGCAGCTCAGGACTAGCCCCGAACACCGGGGAGCTGTTTTTT,CASSSGLAPNTGELFF
TRBV19,.,.,TRBJ2-1,TGTGCCAGTAGTATTTATACAATTCACAATGAGCAGTTCTTC,CASSIYTIHNEQFF
TRBV7-2,.,.,TRBJ1-2,TGTGCCAGCAGCTTAGATGCCTCCCCGAGGGGCTACACCTTC,CASSLDASPRGYTF
TRBV7-8,.,TRBD1,TRBJ1-4,TGTGCCAGCAGCTTATGGGAGACAGGGGGAAATGAAAAACTGTTTTTT,CASSLWETGGNEKLFF
TRBV9,.,.,TRBJ1-2,TGTGCCAGCAGCGTGTCGGTTATGGGAGACTATGGCTACACCTTC,CASSVSVMGDYGYTF
TRBV14,.,.,TRBJ1-6,TGTGCCAGCAGCCAGGACAGATATAATTCACCCCTCCACTTT,CASSQDRYNSPLHF
TRBV28,.,.,TRBJ1-2,TGTGCCAGCCGGGGGAGGGGATATGGCTACACCTTC,CASRGRGYGYTF
TRBV5-4,few,TRBD1,TRBJ2-5,TGTGCCAGCAGCTTGATCGGGACAGGGGATAGGGAGACCCAGTACTTC,CASSLIGTGDRETQYF
TRBV3-1/TRBV3-2,.,.,TRBJ2-7,TGTGCCAGCAGTTCGGTGTACGAGCAGTACTTC,CASSSVYEQYF
TRBV29-1,.,.,TRBJ2-7,TGCAGCGTTGATGGGTTTGCAGGGGGGACATACGAGCAGTACTTC,CSVDGFAGGTYEQYF
TRBV4-1,few,.,TRBJ2-1,TGCGCCAGCAGCCAAGTAGATCTAGTGGTTTATGGCAATGAGCAGTTCTTC,CASSQVDLVVYGNEQFF
TRBV25-1,.,.,TRBJ2-1,TGTGCCAGCAGTGAATCCGACTTCAGTTATGAGCAGTTCTTC,CASSESDFSYEQFF
TRBV9,.,TRBD2,TRBJ2-1,TGTGCCAGCAGCGTAGTTGAACTAGCGAAGGGCGGTGAGCAGTTCTTC,CASSVVELAKGGEQFF
TRBV21-1,.,.,TRBJ1-1,TGTGCCAGCAGCACTTGGAGGAGGCAGGGGGCTAGAAACACTGAAGCTTTCTTT,CASSTWRRQGARNTEAFF
TRBV7-9,.,.,TRBJ2-1,TGTGCCAGCAGCTTAGTCCGAAGCGGGCCATTCTCCTACAATGAGCAGTTCTTC,CASSLVRSGPFSYNEQFF
TRBV12-3/TRBV12-4,few,TRBD1,TRBJ2-7,TGTGCCAGCAGTCAGGGGGTCCCCTACGAGCAGTACTTC,CASSQGVPYEQYF
TRBV7-9,once,TRBD1,TRBJ2-2,TGTGCCAGCAGCTTTCAGGGGGCTACCGGGGAGCTGTTTTTT,CASSFQGATGELFF
TRBV11-3,.,TRBD2,TRBJ2-5,TGTGCCAGCAGCTTAGTTAGCGGGAAAGAGACCCAGTACTTC,CASSLVSGKETQYF
TRBV19,.,TRBD1,TRBJ2-1,TGTGCCAGTAGGCAGGACAGGGCTTTGAATGAGCAGTTCTTC,CASRQDRALNEQFF
TRBV7-3,.,TRBD1,TRBJ2-3,TGTGCCAGCAGCTTAGAGGGGGCGGGTGTTCACACAGATACGCAGTATTTT,CASSLEGAGVHTDTQYF
TRBV28,.,.,TRBJ1-4,TGTGCCAGCAGTTTATCGGGGGGATTTAATGAAAAACTGTTTTTT,CASSLSGGFNEKLFF
TRBV2,.,.,TRBJ2-2,TGTGCCAGCAGTGAAGGGACAGCGCCACTCACCGGGGAGCTGTTTTTT,CASSEGTAPLTGELFF